Given below is one T cell receptor beta chain in context. The antigen is undetermined. These data come from a study of vaccination effects on CD4 cells after COVID-19. About the research overall: At 16 days and at one week before vaccination, samples were given by two convalescent patients.

Findings of the study overall: New vaccine-induced clones were the main type among post-vaccine spike-reactive clones in convalescents.

Antigen-specific CD4+ T cells were expanded (with viral peptide pools) by the ViraFEST assay ahead of sequencing. Subsequent to a culture period of 10 to 11 days, CD4+ T cells were isolated. PCR-confirmed SARS-CoV-2 infection occurred in the person between March and December 2020. Fresh IL-2-containing medium replaced half the medium on days 3 and 7. Clones were read by immunoSEQ multiplex PCR, and TCRdb kept only the in-frame ones, dropping some. The data show approximately 38,000 clones, with roughly 66% seen just once and 30% to 40% held by the top ten. Trimming took off 4 bases at V and 1 base at J, with 9 bases between the two ends. The V gene's germline CDR1 is ENHRY and CDR2 SYGVKD. This CDR3 contains 14 residues.

The sequence derives from a human donor who had a prior SARS-CoV-2 infection. The material was CD4+ T cells from PBMCs cultured with a peptide pool, obtained before COVID-19 vaccination. The V call is TRBV10-3, the J call TRBJ2-3; tentatively, D is TRBD2 (6 bases). CDR3 nucleotide sequence: TGTGCCATCAGTGTCTCGGGGGGCACAGATACGCAGTATTTT. It yields the protein CAISVSGGTDTQYF.